This T cell receptor beta chain was obtained from a study of human T cells and chemical hapten exposure. The overall study: Minor volume differences among pooled libraries chiefly drove per-sample TCR yield variation.

This clonotype was observed at least ten times. Its antigen is unidentified. Findings and caveats of the study: Counts of TCRs expanded at PT1 correlated positively with patch test score.

Unique molecular identifiers were attached to individual cDNA molecules during library preparation. TCRdb passed the RACE reads through MiXCR, listing each CDR3 protein once. The profile covers tens of thousands of distinct CDR3 sequences, with about 9% appearing a single time and roughly 3% taken by the ten largest. As for time point: patch test 2, 6 weeks after DPC sensitization. Indicated treatment: therapeutic diphenylcyclopropenone sensitization with weekly scalp DPC. Germline trimming cut 4 bases from V and 2 bases from J; bases unmatched to any gene: 7. The length of the CDR3 is 15 residues. Looked up from germline, CDR1 is MNHEY and CDR2 is SVGEGT.

The V gene is TRBV6-2 or TRBV6-3, the J gene TRBJ2-7; 8 bases map to TRBD2. The clonotype was recovered from a woman aged 45-65 years with alopecia areata. Some clones in this sample may be carry-over from other donors' samples. Material: whole blood, obtained in connection with sensitization to the hapten diphenylcyclopropenone (DPC). The CDR3 protein is CASSSPGGPAYEQYF. CDR3 bases: TGTGCCAGCAGTTCCCCGGGGGGGCCGGCCTACGAGCAGTACTTC.